This passage covers 32 T cell receptor beta chains from one sample sequenced in a study of early T cells in non-severe SARS-CoV-2 infection. TCRdb reanalysed the 5' RACE reads using MiXCR and keeps one entry per CDR3 protein. The table has tens of thousands of distinct CDR3 sequences, around 9.3% seen once. Sample: whole blood. These receptor sequences come from an adult who was a healthcare worker with PCR-confirmed SARS-CoV-2 infection or an uninfected control (not recorded which).

This clonotype came up a few times. The CDR3 nucleotides read TGCAGCGTTGAAGACGGGACAGGGGGCTTGGATACGCAGTATTTT. This translates into CSVEDGTGGLDTQYF. The chain carries TRBV29-1 and TRBJ2-3, with TRBD1 matching 12 bases. Germline lookup yields CDR1 SQVTM and CDR2 ANQGSEA. V shed 0 bases, J shed 6 bases, and the junction held 4 bases outside the gene matches. This CDR3 region has 15 residues.

The table lists this clonotype with a few counts. The chain has TRBV11-2 and TRBJ1-4; weak D call: TRBD1 (6 bases). Germline assignment: CDR1 SGHAT and CDR2 FQNNGV. V lost 1 base to trimming and J lost 2 bases, with 8 bases between them. The CDR3 loop spans 15 amino acids. CDR3 coding DNA: TGTGCCAGCAGCTTAGCAGGGGCCACTAATGAAAAACTGTTTTTT. This sequence encodes CASSLAGATNEKLFF.

The sample holds a few counts of this clonotype. V and J are TRBV6-6 and TRBJ2-7, with 7 bases lining up with TRBD2. The germline V gene encodes CDR1 MNHNY and CDR2 SVGAGI (reference sequence). CDR3 length equals 15 residues. The V segment lost 5 bases and the J segment 2 bases; nucleotides outside the gene matches: 9. CDR3 in DNA: TGTGCCAGCAGTCTGGGGCGGGAGACCACCTACGAGCAGTACTTC. This gives the protein CASSLGRETTYEQYF.

This clonotype turned up a few times. This sequence joins TRBV7-9 and TRBJ1-1, with 10 nucleotides matching TRBD1. Germline values: CDR1 SEHNR, CDR2 FQNEAQ (reference sequence). This CDR3 is built from 14 residues. Germline trimming cut 5 bases from V and 4 bases from J; bases unmatched to any gene: 4. The CDR3 reads CASSPGQGGTEAFF. The CDR3 DNA reads as TGTGCCAGCAGCCCCGGACAGGGGGGCACTGAAGCTTTCTTT.

CDR3 nucleotide sequence: TGTGCCAGCAGCTCAGTCACGGGGACAGTAAGGAACACTGAAGCTTTCTTT. As protein: CASSSVTGTVRNTEAFF. V and J are TRBV11-2 and TRBJ1-1; 7 nucleotides line up with TRBD1. Germline values: CDR1 SGHAT, CDR2 FQNNGV. The junction had 12 bases not matched to a gene; V was cut back by 4 bases and J by 1 base. This CDR3 comprises 17 residues.

The gene calls are TRBV18 and TRBJ2-5, with 11 positions matching TRBD2. V trimming: 4 bases; J trimming: 2 bases; junction bases outside the gene matches: 3. Germline CDR1 and CDR2: KGHSH and LQKENI. The CDR3 covers 15 residues. For the CDR3, the DNA is TGTGCCAGCTCACATGGGACTAGCGGACAAGAGACCCAGTACTTC. Protein: CASSHGTSGQETQYF.

This clonotype came up many times. This chain connects TRBV14 to TRBJ1-1; D is uncertain. Trimming stripped 1 base from V and 7 bases from J, with 16 bases between. Germline CDR1 SGHDN, CDR2 FVKESK. The CDR3 covers 15 residues. CDR3 residues: CASSQVVSKRIEAFF. CDR3 sequence (DNA): TGTGCCAGCAGCCAAGTGGTCAGTAAGCGCATTGAAGCTTTCTTT.

In this sample, this clonotype turned up a few times. The chain links TRBV28 to TRBJ1-1; TRBD1 is a possible D gene (5 bases). The germline V gene encodes CDR1 MDHEN and CDR2 SYDVKM. V lost 6 bases and J lost 1, with 12 bases in between. The CDR3 length is 14 residues. The CDR3 loop is CASSPRRENTEAFF. CDR3 DNA: TGTGCCAGCAGCCCCCGCAGGGAGAACACTGAAGCTTTCTTT.

The chain links TRBV12-3 or TRBV12-4 to TRBJ2-3, with 8 bases aligning to TRBD2. The CDR3 length is 17 residues. V gave up 3 bases and J gave up 2 bases; unmatched junction bases: 10. This CDR3 reads CASSFEGSGNYTDTQYF. For the CDR3, the DNA is TGTGCCAGCAGTTTTGAGGGTAGCGGGAACTACACAGATACGCAGTATTTT.

This chain connects TRBV13 to TRBJ1-2, with D maybe TRBD1 (5 bases). With 3 bases removed from V and 3 bases from J, the gap between germline ends came to 11 bases. The CDR3 is made up of 14 amino acids. The germline gives CDR1 PRHDT, CDR2 FYEKMQ (reference sequence). The CDR3 nucleotides read TGTGCCAGCAGCTTTTCGGTACAGGACTATGGCTACACCTTC. Translated: CASSFSVQDYGYTF. Together with reference TRBV13 and TRBJ1-2, the CDR3 gives the full variable domain: AAGVIQSPRHLIKEKRETATLKCYPIPRHDTVYWYQQGPGQDPQFLISFYEKMQSDKGSIPDRFSAQQFSDYHSELNMSSLELGDSALYFCASSFSVQDYGYTFGSGTRLTVV.

This clonotype was counted ten times or more. CDR3 region: CASSPGQGPYEQYF. The CDR3 DNA reads as TGCGCCAGCAGCCCGGGACAGGGACCATACGAGCAGTACTTC. The chain links TRBV5-1 to TRBJ2-7; the match to TRBD1 covers 9 bases. Germline values: CDR1 SGHRS, CDR2 YFSETQ. V shed 4 bases, J shed 4 bases, and the junction held 6 bases outside the gene matches. The CDR3 runs 14 residues.

A few counts support this clonotype. The chain uses TRBV29-1 and TRBJ2-7, with D perhaps given as TRBD1 or TRBD2 (5 bases each). CDR1 is SQVTM and CDR2 is ANQGSEA in the germline V gene. Trimming pared 4 bases from V and 2 bases from J, leaving 9 bases between. This CDR3 is built from 12 residues. The CDR3 DNA reads TGCAGCGTTGGGGGGACCACCTACGAGCAGTACTTC. As protein: CSVGGTTYEQYF.

This chain joins TRBV9 and TRBJ2-3; 7 nucleotides agree with TRBD2. CDR3 length equals 15 residues. The J segment lost 3 bases and the V segment lost 0 bases, leaving 4 bases of the junction unmatched. The germline gives CDR1 SGDLS, CDR2 YYNGEE. The CDR3 sequence is CASSVGGAGTDTQYF. The CDR3, as DNA: TGTGCCAGCAGCGTAGGGGGAGCGGGAACAGATACGCAGTATTTT.

This clonotype came up many times. The V call is TRBV20-1, the J call TRBJ2-2, with 7 bases fitting TRBD1. With 5 bases clipped from V and 7 bases from J, the junction kept 10 bases outside the gene matches. The CDR3 length is 14 residues. Germline V CDR1 and CDR2: DFQATT, SNEGSKA (reference sequence). The CDR3 loop reads CSAPGTAMGGELFF. CDR3 bases: TGCAGTGCTCCCGGGACAGCGATGGGCGGGGAGCTGTTTTTT.

The table lists this clonotype with many counts. V and J are TRBV29-1 and TRBJ1-2, with TRBD1 matching over 7 bases. This CDR3 is 17 amino acids long. CDR1 SQVTM and CDR2 ANQGSEA come from the germline V gene. V shed 7 bases, J shed 4 bases, and the junction held 21 bases outside the gene matches. CDR3 in amino acids: CSALIGALTGSSYGYTF. CDR3 coding DNA: TGCAGCGCCCTAATTGGGGCCCTGACAGGGAGCTCCTATGGCTACACCTTC.

The chain couples TRBV12-3 or TRBV12-4 to TRBJ1-2, with D unresolved. The CDR3 is 14 residues long. Between the trimmed V and J ends, which lost 8 bases and 4 bases, there was a span of 17 bases. The CDR3: CASALTFKVYGYTF. In DNA, the CDR3 is TGTGCCAGCGCTCTGACATTTAAAGTCTATGGCTACACCTTC.

This clonotype was seen at least ten times. This sequence joins TRBV6-2 or TRBV6-3 and TRBJ2-6; D unresolved. Germline values: CDR1 MNHEY, CDR2 SVGEGT. This CDR3 spans 14 amino acids. V lost 6 bases and J lost 4, with 10 bases in between. The CDR3 DNA reads as TGTGCCAGCAGGCAGACCTCCGGGGCCAACGTCCTGACTTTC. Its translation: CASRQTSGANVLTF.

Worth noting for this clonotype: A junction end diverges from the germline sequence, so it may reflect a read error. The chain employs TRBV7-9 and TRBJ2-2; D not resolved. Per germline, CDR1 SEHNR and CDR2 FQNEAQ (reference sequence). This CDR3 region has 15 residues. CDR3 coding DNA: TGTGGCAGCAGCTTAACCGGGTATAGCACCGGGGAGCTGTTTTTT. It translates to CGSSLTGYSTGELFF.

In this sample, this clonotype turned up a few times. The rearrangement joins TRBV29-1 to TRBJ2-3; possible D gene TRBD1, 5 bases. Trimming took off 1 base at V and 2 bases at J, with 13 bases between the two ends. CDR3 size: 15 residues. Germline loops: CDR1 SQVTM, CDR2 ANQGSEA. The CDR3 region is CSVEGGFWNTDTQYF. The CDR3 DNA follows: TGCAGCGTTGAAGGGGGCTTCTGGAACACAGATACGCAGTATTTT.

This clonotype was seen repeatedly, ten times or more. The rearrangement joins TRBV7-9 to TRBJ1-2; weak D call: TRBD1 (5 bases). The CDR3 is made up of 14 amino acids. V was cut by 5 bases and J by 4 bases, with 14 bases left in between. The germline CDR1 and CDR2 sequences are SEHNR and FQNEAQ (reference sequence). CDR3 residues: CASSPLQGSYGYTF. CDR3 nucleotides: TGTGCCAGCAGCCCCCTGCAGGGCAGCTATGGCTACACCTTC. Combining the CDR3 with reference TRBV7-9 and TRBJ1-2 gives the whole variable domain DTGVSQNPRHKITKRGQNVTFRCDPISEHNRLYWYRQTLGQGPEFLTYFQNEAQLEKSRLLSDRFSAERPKGSFSTLEIQRTEQGDSAMYLCASSPLQGSYGYTFGSGTRLTVV.

This clonotype was recorded many times. CDR3 in amino acids: CASSLAPDTEAFF. The CDR3 coding sequence is TGTGCCAGCAGCTTAGCACCGGACACTGAAGCTTTCTTT. This sequence joins TRBV7-8 and TRBJ1-1; D gene uncertain. The CDR3 is 13 amino acids. The germline V gene encodes CDR1 SGHVS and CDR2 FQNEAQ. Trimming took off 0 bases at V and 3 bases at J, with 5 bases between the two ends.

This clonotype has at least ten counts. The chain couples TRBV7-9 to TRBJ1-1, with D hard to call. Trimming stripped 2 bases from V and 7 bases from J, with 20 bases between. The CDR3 has 16 residues. The germline gives CDR1 SEHNR, CDR2 FQNEAQ (reference sequence). The CDR3 sequence is CASSLSGVVSAGEAFF. The CDR3 DNA follows: TGTGCCAGCAGCTTATCCGGTGTGGTCTCGGCGGGTGAAGCTTTCTTT.

On this clonotype: A much more abundant neighbour one base away suggests this may be a read error. V gene TRBV28 combines with J gene TRBJ1-2, with a possible D match to TRBD1 (6 bases). This CDR3 has 16 residues. CDR1 and CDR2 (germline): MDHEN, SYDVKM. The CDR3 DNA reads TGTGCCAGCAGTCCCCCCAGGGGACGTCCTAACTATGGCTTCACCTTC. Its translation is CASSPPRGRPNYGFTF.

This clonotype was detected ten times or more. This chain joins TRBV6-2 or TRBV6-3 and TRBJ2-4; no reliable D call. Germline-derived CDR1 and CDR2 are MNHEY and SVGEGT. CDR3 length: 13 residues. The germline V and J ends were trimmed by 2 bases and 4 bases, with 6 bases remaining between them. In DNA form, the CDR3 reads TGTGCCAGCAGTTACGGACGGAAAAACATTCAGTACTTC. Its protein is CASSYGRKNIQYF.

There are many counts of this clonotype. The chain couples TRBV28 to TRBJ2-3, with TRBD2 matching 7 bases. J gave up 4 bases and V 4 bases, and 14 bases lay outside the gene matches. CDR1 is MDHEN, CDR2 SYDVKM, per germline. CDR3 length: 17 amino acids. The CDR3 DNA reads as TGTGCCAGCAGTTCCTGGAATGGAGGGGAGGGAGCAGATACGCAGTATTTT. Its protein is CASSSWNGGEGADTQYF.

In its sample, this clonotype was seen many times. The rearrangement joins TRBV18 to TRBJ1-2; tentatively, D is TRBD1 (5 bases). V lost 5 bases and J lost 1, with 8 bases in between. Germline values: CDR1 KGHSH, CDR2 LQKENI. The CDR3 runs to 13 residues. The CDR3 reads CASSSTDNYGYTF. The CDR3 DNA follows: TGTGCCAGCTCATCGACAGATAACTATGGCTACACCTTC. Full variable domain (remainder filled in from reference TRBV18 and TRBJ1-2): NAGVMQNPRHLVRRRGQEARLRCSPMKGHSHVYWYRQLPEEGLKFMVYLQKENIIDESGMPKERFSAEFPKEGPSILRIQQVVRGDSAAYFCASSSTDNYGYTFGSGTRLTVV.

This clonotype occurred many times. This chain joins TRBV20-1 and TRBJ1-5; D is unclear. This CDR3 comprises 12 residues. V was shortened by 2 bases and J by 6 bases, with 8 bases between the two germline ends. Germline lookup yields CDR1 DFQATT and CDR2 SNEGSKA (reference sequence). The CDR3 loop reads CSARPGLQPQHF. In DNA, the CDR3 is TGCAGTGCTAGACCTGGACTTCAGCCCCAGCATTTT.

With regard to this clonotype: One end of the junction is discordant with germline, which a read error may explain. The V call is TRBV7-8, the J call TRBJ2-1; 9 bases fit TRBD2. The CDR3 totals 14 residues. The V gene's germline CDR1 is SGHVS and CDR2 FQNEAQ. The CDR3 nucleotides read TGTGCCGGCAGCTTAGCACTAGCGGGCAATGAGCAGTTCTTC. Translated: CAGSLALAGNEQFF.

The chain employs TRBV25-1 and TRBJ1-1; possibly TRBD1 for D (6 bases). Trimming pared 2 bases from V and 1 base from J, leaving 8 bases between. Germline loops: CDR1 MGHDK, CDR2 SYGVNS. This CDR3 comprises 14 residues. CDR3 amino acids: CASSEQGKNTEAFF. The CDR3 DNA sequence: TGTGCCAGCAGTGAACAGGGGAAGAACACTGAAGCTTTCTTT.

At least ten counts were recorded for this clonotype. V and J are TRBV7-2 and TRBJ1-2, with D perhaps matching TRBD1 (5 bases). Trimming stripped 3 bases from V and 4 bases from J, with 9 bases between. Germline lookup yields CDR1 SGHTA and CDR2 FQGNSA. The CDR3 is 13 residues long. The CDR3 spells CASSLGQGYGYTF. CDR3 bases: TGTGCCAGCAGCTTGGGGCAGGGCTATGGCTACACCTTC.

This clonotype appeared many times. The rearrangement uses TRBV10-3 and TRBJ2-6; 14 bases are shared with TRBD2. The CDR3 covers 19 residues. Per germline, CDR1 ENHRY and CDR2 SYGVKD. V shed 3 bases, J shed 4 bases, and the junction held 8 bases outside the gene matches. CDR3 loop: CAISDVGTSGSSGANVLTF. As DNA, the CDR3 is TGTGCCATCAGTGACGTAGGGACTAGCGGGAGTTCAGGGGCCAACGTCCTGACTTTC.

This clonotype was seen repeatedly, ten times or more. The chain employs TRBV12-3 or TRBV12-4 and TRBJ2-1, with D maybe TRBD2 (6 bases). There are 14 residues in the CDR3. The V and J ends lost 3 bases and 2 bases respectively, with 8 bases between them. CDR3 loop: CASSFSGTYNEQFF. The CDR3 bases are TGTGCCAGCAGTTTTAGCGGTACCTACAATGAGCAGTTCTTC.